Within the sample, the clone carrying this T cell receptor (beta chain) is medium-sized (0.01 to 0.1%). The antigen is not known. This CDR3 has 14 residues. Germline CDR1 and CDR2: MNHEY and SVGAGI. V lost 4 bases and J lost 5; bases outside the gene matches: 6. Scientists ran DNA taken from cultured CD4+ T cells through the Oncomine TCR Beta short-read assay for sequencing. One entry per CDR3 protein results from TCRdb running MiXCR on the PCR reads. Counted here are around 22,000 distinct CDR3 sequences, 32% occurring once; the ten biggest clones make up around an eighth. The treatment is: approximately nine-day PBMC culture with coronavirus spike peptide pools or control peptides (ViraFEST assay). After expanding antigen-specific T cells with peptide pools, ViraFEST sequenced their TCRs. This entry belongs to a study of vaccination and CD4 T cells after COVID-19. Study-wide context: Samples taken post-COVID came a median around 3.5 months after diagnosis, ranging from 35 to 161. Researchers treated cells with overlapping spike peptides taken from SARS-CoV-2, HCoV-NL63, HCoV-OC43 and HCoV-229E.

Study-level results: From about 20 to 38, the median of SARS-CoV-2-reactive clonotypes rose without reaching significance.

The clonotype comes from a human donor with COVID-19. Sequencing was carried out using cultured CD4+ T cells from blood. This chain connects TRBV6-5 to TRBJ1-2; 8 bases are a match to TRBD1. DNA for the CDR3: TGTGCCAGCAGTTCCATTACAGGGGGGTATGGCTACACCTTC. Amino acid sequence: CASSSITGGYGYTF.